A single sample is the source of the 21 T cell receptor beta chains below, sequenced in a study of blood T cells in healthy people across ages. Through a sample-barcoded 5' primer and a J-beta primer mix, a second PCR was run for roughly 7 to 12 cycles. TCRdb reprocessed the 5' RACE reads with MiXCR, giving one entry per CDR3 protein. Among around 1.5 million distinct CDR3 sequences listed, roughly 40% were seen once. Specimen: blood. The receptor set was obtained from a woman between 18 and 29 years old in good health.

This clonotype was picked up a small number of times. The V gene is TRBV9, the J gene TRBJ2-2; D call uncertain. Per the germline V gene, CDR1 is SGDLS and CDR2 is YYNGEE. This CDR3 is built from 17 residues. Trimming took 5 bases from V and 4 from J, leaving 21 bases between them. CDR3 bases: TGTGCCAGCAGTGTAAGGCCGGAGATGGACCTCACCGGGGAGCTGTTTTTT. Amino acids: CASSVRPEMDLTGELFF.

This CDR3 is CASSLKARPPNEKLFF. The CDR3 DNA follows: TGTGCCAGCAGTTTAAAGGCACGACCCCCCAATGAAAAACTGTTTTTT. The chain couples TRBV12-3 or TRBV12-4 to TRBJ1-4; D is unclear. V was trimmed by 2 bases and J by 5 bases, leaving 15 bases between them. This CDR3 contains 16 residues.

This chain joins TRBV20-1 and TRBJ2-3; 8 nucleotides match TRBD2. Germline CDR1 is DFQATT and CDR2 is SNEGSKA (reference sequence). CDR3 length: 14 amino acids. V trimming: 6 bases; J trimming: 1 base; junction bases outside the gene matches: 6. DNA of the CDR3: TGCAGTGCCCCCCGCGGGGGGCGCACAGATACGCAGTATTTT. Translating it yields CSAPRGGRTDTQYF.

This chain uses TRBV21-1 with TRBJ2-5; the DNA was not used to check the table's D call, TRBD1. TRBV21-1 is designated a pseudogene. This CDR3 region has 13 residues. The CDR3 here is CASPGTTQETQYF. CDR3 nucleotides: TGTGCCAGCCCCGGGACAACTCAAGAGACCCAGTACTTC.

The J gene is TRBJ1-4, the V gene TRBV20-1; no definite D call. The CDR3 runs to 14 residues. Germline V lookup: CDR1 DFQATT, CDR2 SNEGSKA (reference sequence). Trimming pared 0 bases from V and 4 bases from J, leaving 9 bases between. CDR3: CSARDVGRNEKLFF. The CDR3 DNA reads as TGCAGTGCTAGAGACGTCGGCCGTAATGAAAAACTGTTTTTT.

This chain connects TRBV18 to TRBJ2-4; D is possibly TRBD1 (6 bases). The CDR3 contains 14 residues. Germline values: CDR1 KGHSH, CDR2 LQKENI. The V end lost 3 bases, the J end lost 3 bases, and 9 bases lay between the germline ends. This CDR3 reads CASSPLDSKNIQYF. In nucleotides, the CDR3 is TGTGCCAGCTCACCCCTGGACAGCAAAAACATTCAGTACTTC.

The CDR3 reads CSASNYLAGVYEQYF. For the CDR3, the DNA is TGCAGTGCTAGTAATTACCTAGCGGGAGTGTACGAGCAGTACTTC. V gene TRBV20-1 combines with J gene TRBJ2-7; 10 bases agree with TRBD2. From germline, CDR1 is DFQATT and CDR2 SNEGSKA (reference sequence). CDR3 length: 15 amino acids. Trimming at V came to 3 bases and at J to 4 bases, leaving 9 bases not matched to a gene.

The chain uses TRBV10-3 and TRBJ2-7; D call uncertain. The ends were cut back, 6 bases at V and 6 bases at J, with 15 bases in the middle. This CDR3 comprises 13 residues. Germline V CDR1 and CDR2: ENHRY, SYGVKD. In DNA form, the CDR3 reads TGTGCCATCAGGACTGGGTCCCCGGCCGAGCAGTACTTC. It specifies CAIRTGSPAEQYF.

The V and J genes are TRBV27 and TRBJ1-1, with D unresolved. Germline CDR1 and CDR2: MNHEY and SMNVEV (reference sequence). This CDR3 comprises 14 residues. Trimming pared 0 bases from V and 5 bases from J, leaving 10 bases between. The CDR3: CASSLSELGTEAFF. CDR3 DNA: TGTGCCAGCAGTTTATCAGAACTTGGTACTGAAGCTTTCTTT.

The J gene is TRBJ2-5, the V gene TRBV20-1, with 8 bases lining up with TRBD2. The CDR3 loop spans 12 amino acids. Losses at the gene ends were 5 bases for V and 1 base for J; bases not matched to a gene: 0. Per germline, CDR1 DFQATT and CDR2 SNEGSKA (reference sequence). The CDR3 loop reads CSAGTSQETQYF. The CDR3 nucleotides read TGCAGTGCTGGGACTAGCCAAGAGACCCAGTACTTC.

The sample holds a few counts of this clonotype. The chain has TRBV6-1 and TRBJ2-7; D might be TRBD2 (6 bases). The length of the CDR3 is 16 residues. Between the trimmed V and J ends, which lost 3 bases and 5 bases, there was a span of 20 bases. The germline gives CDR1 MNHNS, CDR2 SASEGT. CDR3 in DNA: TGTGCCAGCAGTGACCGACTAGTTTCCTTCGGAGACGAGCAGTACTTC. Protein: CASSDRLVSFGDEQYF.

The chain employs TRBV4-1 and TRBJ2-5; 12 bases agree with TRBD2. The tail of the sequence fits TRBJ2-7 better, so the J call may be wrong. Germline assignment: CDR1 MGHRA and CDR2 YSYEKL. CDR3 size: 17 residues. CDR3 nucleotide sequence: TGCGCCAGCAGCCCCTCCCTGACTAGCGGGAGAGGTCACGAGCAGTACTTC. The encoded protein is CASSPSLTSGRGHEQYF.

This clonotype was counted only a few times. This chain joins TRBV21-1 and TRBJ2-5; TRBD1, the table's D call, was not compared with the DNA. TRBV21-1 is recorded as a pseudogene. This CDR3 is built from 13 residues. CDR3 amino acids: CASTDQGQETQYF. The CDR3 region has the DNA TGTGCCAGCACCGATCAGGGGCAAGAGACCCAGTACTTC.

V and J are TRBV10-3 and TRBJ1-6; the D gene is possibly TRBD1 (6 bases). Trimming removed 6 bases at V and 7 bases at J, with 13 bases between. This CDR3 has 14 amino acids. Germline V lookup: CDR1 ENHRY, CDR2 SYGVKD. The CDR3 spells CAIRPDRANSPLHF. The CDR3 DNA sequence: TGTGCCATCAGGCCGGACAGAGCGAATTCACCCCTCCACTTT.

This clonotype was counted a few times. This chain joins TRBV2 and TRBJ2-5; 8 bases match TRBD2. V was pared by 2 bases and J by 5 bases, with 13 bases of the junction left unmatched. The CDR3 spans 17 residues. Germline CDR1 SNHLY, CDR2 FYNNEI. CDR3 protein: CASSERSSGFPGETQYF. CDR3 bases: TGTGCCAGCAGTGAAAGGTCTAGCGGGTTCCCGGGGGAGACCCAGTACTTC.

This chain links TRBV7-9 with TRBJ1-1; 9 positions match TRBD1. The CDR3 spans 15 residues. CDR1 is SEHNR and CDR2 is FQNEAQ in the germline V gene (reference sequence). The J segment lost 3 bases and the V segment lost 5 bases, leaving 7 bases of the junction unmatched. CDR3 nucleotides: TGTGCCAGCAGCGTCCGGGACAGGGTTTACACTGAAGCTTTCTTT. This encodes CASSVRDRVYTEAFF.

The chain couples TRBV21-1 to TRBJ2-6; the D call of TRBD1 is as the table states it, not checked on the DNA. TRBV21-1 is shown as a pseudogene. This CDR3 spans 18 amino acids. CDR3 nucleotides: TGTGCCAGCAGCAACCCCCGGGACAGGGACTCTGGGGCCAACGTCCTGACTTTC. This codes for CASSNPRDRDSGANVLTF.

The CDR3 reads CSVLPQHF. The CDR3 bases are TGCAGCGTTCTCCCCCAGCATTTT. The J gene is TRBJ1-5, the V gene TRBV29-1; D is unresolved. Germline assignment: CDR1 SQVTM and CDR2 ANQGSEA. V was trimmed by 5 bases and J by 10 bases, leaving 3 bases between them. CDR3 length: 8 residues.

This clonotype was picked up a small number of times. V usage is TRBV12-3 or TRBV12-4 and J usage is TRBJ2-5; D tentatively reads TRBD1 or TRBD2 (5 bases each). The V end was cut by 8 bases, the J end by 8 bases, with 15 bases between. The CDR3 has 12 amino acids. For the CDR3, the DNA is TGTGCCAGCCACGGGGCGCAAGGAACCCAGTACTTC. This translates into CASHGAQGTQYF.

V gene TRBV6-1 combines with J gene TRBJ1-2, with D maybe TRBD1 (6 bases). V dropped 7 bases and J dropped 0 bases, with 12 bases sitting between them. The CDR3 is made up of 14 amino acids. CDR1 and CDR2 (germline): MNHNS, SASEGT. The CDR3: CASNGQLANYGYTF. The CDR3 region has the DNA TGTGCCAGCAACGGACAGCTAGCTAACTATGGCTACACCTTC.

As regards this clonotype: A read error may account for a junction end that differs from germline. The CDR3 DNA reads as TGTGCCAGTTCCCAAAGCTCCTACAGTGAGCAGTTCTTC. Its translation is CASSQSSYSEQFF. The chain links TRBV6-5 to TRBJ2-1; D is ambiguous. Germline-derived CDR1 and CDR2 are MNHEY and SVGAGI. There are 13 residues in the CDR3.